The clone carrying this T cell receptor beta chain was recorded many times. Antigen specificity is unknown. The germline gives CDR1 KGHDR, CDR2 SFDVKD. The CDR3 totals 14 residues. Trimming removed 5 bases from V and 6 bases from J; junction bases left unmatched: 4. This entry comes from a study of Graves' ophthalmopathy and Graves' hyperthyroidism. Amplification from RNA transcripts yielded the TCR beta CDR3 regions. First-round RT-PCR used HTBI primers; second-round multiplex PCR followed. MiXCR, applied by TCRdb to the multiplex PCR reads, yields one record per CDR3 protein. This table has 200,000 to 250,000 distinct CDR3 sequences, under 25% appearing once. Regarding the study as a whole: With almost 90% sensitivity and less than 83% specificity, a 13-signature model separated ophthalmopathy from stable hyperthyroidism.

The sample was peripheral blood. This sequence was found in a woman aged 50 to 65 with Graves' ophthalmopathy. This sequence joins TRBV24-1 and TRBJ1-5; 9 bases agree with TRBD1. CDR3 sequence: CATSVGQGGQPQHF. CDR3 nucleotides: TGTGCCACCAGTGTGGGACAGGGCGGTCAGCCCCAGCATTTT.